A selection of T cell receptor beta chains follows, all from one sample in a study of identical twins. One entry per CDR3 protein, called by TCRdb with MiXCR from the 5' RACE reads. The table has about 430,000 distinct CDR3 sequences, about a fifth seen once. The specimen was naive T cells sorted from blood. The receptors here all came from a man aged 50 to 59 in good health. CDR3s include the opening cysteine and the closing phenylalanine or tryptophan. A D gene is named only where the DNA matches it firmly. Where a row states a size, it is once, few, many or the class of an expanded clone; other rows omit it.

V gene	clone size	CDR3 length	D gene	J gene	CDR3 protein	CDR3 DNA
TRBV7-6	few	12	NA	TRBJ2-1	CASGGEDNEQFF	TGTGCCAGCGGGGGAGAGGACAATGAGCAGTTCTTC
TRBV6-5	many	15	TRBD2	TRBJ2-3	CASSYAGTSVDTQYF	TGTGCCAGCAGTTACGCCGGGACTAGCGTAGATACGCAGTATTTT
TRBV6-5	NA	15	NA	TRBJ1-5	CASSNRQYSNQPQHF	TGTGCCAGCAGTAACCGACAGTATAGCAATCAGCCCCAGCATTTT
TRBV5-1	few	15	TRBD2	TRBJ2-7	CASSGLAGLSYEQYF	TGCGCCAGCAGCGGACTAGCGGGCCTCTCCTACGAGCAGTACTTC
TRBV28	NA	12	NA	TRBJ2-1	CASSFGAREQFF	TGTGCCAGCAGTTTTGGGGCGAGGGAGCAGTTCTTC
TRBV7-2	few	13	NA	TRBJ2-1	CASSDRTYNEQFF	TGTGCCAGCAGCGACCGGACCTACAATGAGCAGTTCTTC
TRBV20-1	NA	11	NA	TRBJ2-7	CSAYSSYEQYF	TGCAGTGCTTACAGTTCCTACGAGCAGTACTTC
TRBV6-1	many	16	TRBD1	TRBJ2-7	CASSRLRTGSSYEQYF	TGTGCCAGCAGTCGCCTCCGGACAGGCAGCTCCTACGAGCAGTACTTC
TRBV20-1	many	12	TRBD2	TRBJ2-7	CSAISGAYEQYF	TGCAGTGCTATTAGCGGGGCCTACGAGCAGTACTTC
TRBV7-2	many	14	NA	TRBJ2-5	CASSLEPELGAQYF	TGTGCCAGCAGCTTAGAGCCCGAACTAGGAGCCCAGTACTTC
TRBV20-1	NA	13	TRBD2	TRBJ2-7	CSATAGVGYEQYF	TGCAGTGCTACTGCGGGGGTTGGATACGAGCAGTACTTC
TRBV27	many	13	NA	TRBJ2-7	CASSLLGAYEQYF	TGTGCCAGCAGTTTGCTCGGAGCCTACGAGCAGTACTTC
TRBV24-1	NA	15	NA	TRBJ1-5	CATSDAGVGDQPQHF	TGTGCCACCAGCGATGCGGGAGTAGGGGATCAGCCCCAGCATTTT
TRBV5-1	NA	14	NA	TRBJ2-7	CASSLSEGNYEQYF	TGCGCCAGCAGCTTGTCTGAGGGGAACTACGAGCAGTACTTC
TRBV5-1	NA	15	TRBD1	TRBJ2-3	CASSLEDRVADTQYF	TGCGCCAGCAGCTTGGAGGACAGGGTCGCGGATACGCAGTATTTT
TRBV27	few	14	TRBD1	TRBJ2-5	CASSFQGAGETQYF	TGTGCCAGCAGTTTCCAGGGGGCGGGTGAGACCCAGTACTTC
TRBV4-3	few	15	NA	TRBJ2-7	CASSQEVGDNYEQYF	TGCGCCAGCAGCCAAGAGGTTGGGGATAACTACGAGCAGTACTTC
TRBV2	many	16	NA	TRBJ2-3	CASSGGGPTTGDTQYF	TGTGCCAGCAGTGGAGGCGGACCTACCACAGGAGATACGCAGTATTTT
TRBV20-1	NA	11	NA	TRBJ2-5	CSALGVETQYF	TGCAGTGCTTTGGGGGTCGAGACCCAGTACTTC
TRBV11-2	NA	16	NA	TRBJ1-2	CASSLEPSSGPNGYTF	TGTGCCAGCAGCTTAGAACCTAGTTCAGGGCCGAATGGCTACACCTTC
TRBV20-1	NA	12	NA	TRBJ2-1	CSASKGINEQFF	TGCAGTGCTAGTAAGGGGATCAATGAGCAGTTCTTC
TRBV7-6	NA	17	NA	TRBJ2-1	CASSLSSLGTLYNEQFF	TGTGCCAGCAGCTTATCCTCCCTCGGGACACTTTACAATGAGCAGTTCTTC
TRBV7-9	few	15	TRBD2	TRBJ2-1	CASSEPSGRSDEQFF	TGTGCCAGCAGCGAACCTAGCGGGAGAAGCGATGAGCAGTTCTTC
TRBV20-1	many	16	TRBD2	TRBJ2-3	CSASGVGTSAADTQYF	TGCAGTGCTAGTGGTGTGGGGACTAGCGCCGCAGATACGCAGTATTTT
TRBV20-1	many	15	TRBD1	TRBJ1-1	CSASLTGAPNTEAFF	TGCAGTGCTAGTTTAACAGGGGCGCCGAACACTGAAGCTTTCTTT
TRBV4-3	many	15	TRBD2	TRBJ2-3	CASSQTSGGTDTQYF	TGCGCCAGCAGCCAGACTAGCGGGGGCACAGATACGCAGTATTTT
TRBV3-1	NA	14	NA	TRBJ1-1	CASSQVQGGTEAFF	TGTGCCAGCAGCCAAGTACAGGGAGGGACTGAAGCTTTCTTT
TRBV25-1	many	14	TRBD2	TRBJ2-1	CASGLAGVGNEQFF	TGTGCCAGCGGACTAGCGGGGGTAGGTAATGAGCAGTTCTTC
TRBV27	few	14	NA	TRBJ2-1	CASSFAGSDNEQFF	TGTGCCAGCAGTTTCGCAGGGTCGGACAATGAGCAGTTCTTC
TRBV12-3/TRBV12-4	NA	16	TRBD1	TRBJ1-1	CASSSTPGQYNTEAFF	TGTGCCAGCAGTTCCACTCCGGGACAGTACAACACTGAAGCTTTCTTT
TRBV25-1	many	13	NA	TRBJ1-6	CASRRTNNSPLHF	TGTGCCAGCAGGCGGACAAATAATTCACCCCTCCACTTT
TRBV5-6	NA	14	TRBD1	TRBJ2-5	CASSFGRGQETQYF	TGTGCCAGCAGCTTCGGCAGGGGGCAAGAGACCCAGTACTTC
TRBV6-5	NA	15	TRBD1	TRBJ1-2	CASSLAGQSNYGYTF	TGTGCCAGCAGTTTAGCGGGACAGTCAAACTATGGCTACACCTTC
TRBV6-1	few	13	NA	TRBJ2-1	CASMEGAMGEQFF	TGTGCCAGCATGGAGGGGGCGATGGGTGAGCAGTTCTTC
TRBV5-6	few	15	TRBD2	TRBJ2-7	CASRSAGLLTYEQYF	TGTGCCAGCAGATCCGCGGGACTATTGACCTACGAGCAGTACTTC